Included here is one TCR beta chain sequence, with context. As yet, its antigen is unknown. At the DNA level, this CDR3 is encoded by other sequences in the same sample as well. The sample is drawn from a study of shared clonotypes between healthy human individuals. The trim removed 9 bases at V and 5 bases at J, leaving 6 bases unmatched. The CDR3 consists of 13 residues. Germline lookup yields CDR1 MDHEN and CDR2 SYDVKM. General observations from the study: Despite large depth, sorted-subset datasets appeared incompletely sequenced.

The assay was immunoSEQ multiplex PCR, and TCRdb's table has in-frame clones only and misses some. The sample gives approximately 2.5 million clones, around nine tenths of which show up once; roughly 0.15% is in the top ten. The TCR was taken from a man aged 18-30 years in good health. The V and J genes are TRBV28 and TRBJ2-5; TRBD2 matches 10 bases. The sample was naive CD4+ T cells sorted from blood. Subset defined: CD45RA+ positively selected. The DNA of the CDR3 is TGTGCCAGTAAAGCGGGGGGGAGGGAGACCCAGTACTTC. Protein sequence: CASKAGGRETQYF.